This T cell receptor beta chain was documented in a study of blood T cell repertoires in COVID-19 (dated by TCRdb to the early 2020s). Some background on the complete study: Samples covering the acute and convalescent phases of COVID-19 were provided by collaborators in the United States, Italy and Spain. The prospective study material was composed of cDNA or gDNA derived from T cells, B-cell-depleted T cells, or PBMCs. The dataset comprised deeply sampled blood TCRbeta repertoires from subjects exposed to, actively infected with, or recovered from COVID-19. A freely available public database, intended as a resource for researchers studying the immune response to SARS-CoV-2, is where the repertoires were released. Samples were obtained from the ongoing ImmuneRACE study (first 160 participants) and from roughly 1,300 subjects provided by 6 global collaborators. A de-identified subject ID, COVID-19 status, age in years and sex were almost always included in the sample metadata. Where available, HLA class I and class II types were obtained from metadata supplied by the sample provider rather than from assay-based typing.

CDR1 and CDR2 were assigned from the germline V gene as LGHNA and YSLEER. The CDR3 contains 14 residues, cysteine and phenylalanine counted. The entry retains the CDR3 DNA only, 42 bases that are in frame from base 1. Cut back by 0 bases and 3 bases, the V and J ends lie 8 bases apart. At one collaborating source in Seattle, patients were enrolled during active infection and were followed longitudinally through the course of disease. The collaborating institutions used their own protocols to collect whole blood in K2EDTA tubes. For TCRbeta analysis, collaborators shipped samples as frozen whole blood, isolated PBMCs, or DNA extracted from either of those sample types. The full study reports these points: The quantity of clinical and demographic metadata differed by source and by participant and was supplied without curation.

TCRbeta CDR3 regions were amplified from genomic DNA using the immunoSEQ Assay, a bias-controlled multiplex PCR. Per the source publication's procedure: The number of nucleated cells in each sample was estimated by amplification of reference gene primers within the assay. Sequence reads were collapsed and filtered to measure the absolute abundance of every unique TCRbeta CDR3 rearrangement. Productive Simpson clonality was computed per sample as the square root of Simpson's diversity index over productive rearrangements. The table was pulled from immuneACCESS by TCRdb, which kept in-frame rearrangements only. Such tables lose some clones; where checked, under half of the loss comes from unresolved V genes, and the rest has no known cause. D and trimming were read from the DNA, whereas the V and J calls and clone size are those reported in that table. Within this sample are about 300,000 clones, with 85% to 90% of them counted one time only. Roughly 6.1% of the sample belongs to the ten largest clones.

Of note for this clone: Its antigen is not yet known. Within one base of it there is no much larger clone, and no base qualities were kept.

This sequence uses TRBV4-3 and TRBJ1-2, and the D gene may be TRBD1, 5 bases matching. This receptor was identified in a woman aged 45-60 years with COVID-19, enrolled during active disease. Sample: peripheral blood. Read as DNA, the sequence is TGCGCCAGCAGCCAAGAAAACAGGCACTATGGCTACACCTTC. This codes for CASSQENRHYGYTF.